The 32 T cell receptor beta chains below all came from one sample that was sequenced in a study of control samples from healthy donors and cancer patients. Only in-frame clones appear in the TCRdb table, and some are missing; sequencing was by immunoSEQ multiplex PCR. The table includes some 130,000 clones, 80% to 95% detected once. The sequencing sample was made of blood. These receptors came from a woman between 50 and 59 years old in good health.

This clone showed up just once. The chain combines TRBV9 with TRBJ2-7; possible D gene TRBD1, 5 bases. Deletions cut 2 bases from V and 0 bases from J, with 12 bases between. The CDR3 covers 15 residues. Germline V CDR1 and CDR2: SGDLS, YYNGEE. The DNA for the CDR3 is TGTGCCAGCAGCGTGGGGCCATCCCTCTCCTACGAGCAGTACTTC. Protein sequence: CASSVGPSLSYEQYF. The entire variable domain, with the rest obtained from reference TRBV9 and TRBJ2-7, is as follows: DSGVTQTPKHLITATGQRVTLRCSPRSGDLSVYWYQQSLDQGLQFLIQYYNGEERAKGNILERFSAQQFPDLHSELNLSSLELGDSALYFCASSVGPSLSYEQYFGPGTRLTVT.

CDR3 DNA: TGCGCCAGCAGCCAGTCCACCGGGACAGCTTCCACTGAAGCTTTCTTT. This sequence encodes CASSQSTGTASTEAFF. The chain recombines TRBV4-1 with TRBJ1-1; 7 bases match TRBD1. CDR1 MGHRA and CDR2 YSYEKL come from the germline V gene. J lost 4 bases, V lost 3 bases, and 11 bases had no gene match. The CDR3 totals 16 residues.

This sequence joins TRBV7-9 and TRBJ1-6; TRBD1 matches 7 bases. This CDR3 region has 15 residues. Germline loops: CDR1 SEHNR, CDR2 FQNEAQ (reference sequence). J gave up 7 bases and V 1 base, and 4 bases lay outside the gene matches. CDR3 loop: CASSLVTGENSPLHF. In DNA form, the CDR3 reads TGTGCCAGCAGCTTAGTCACAGGGGAAAATTCACCCCTCCACTTT.

The chain has TRBV19 and TRBJ1-5; D call uncertain. The germline CDR1 and CDR2 sequences are LNHDA and SQIVND (reference sequence). CDR3 length: 12 residues. With 6 bases removed from V and 6 bases from J, the gap between germline ends came to 9 bases. The CDR3 nucleotides read TGTGCCAGTAGGGCTTCAGGTCAGCCCCAGCATTTT. It encodes CASRASGQPQHF.

The chain has TRBV6-5 and TRBJ2-7; unclear D gene. Between the trimmed V and J ends, which lost 6 bases and 1 base, there was a span of 16 bases. The CDR3 loop spans 15 amino acids. CDR1 and CDR2 (germline): MNHEY, SVGAGI. The CDR3 nucleotides are TGTGCCAGCAGCCTTGGGCGAACGATATCCTACGAGCAGTACTTC. Its protein product is CASSLGRTISYEQYF.

The chain is built from TRBV27 and TRBJ2-7; D gene uncertain. The CDR3 sequence is 14 residues long. The V gene's germline CDR1 is MNHEY and CDR2 SMNVEV (reference sequence). The V and J ends lost 2 bases and 2 bases respectively, with 10 bases between them. This chain's CDR3 is CASSLGQMTYEQYF. CDR3 nucleotides: TGTGCCAGCAGTTTAGGGCAGATGACCTACGAGCAGTACTTC.

The chain joins TRBV4-1 to TRBJ2-5; D call uncertain. V was pared by 0 bases and J by 2 bases, with 10 bases between. Germline CDR1 and CDR2: MGHRA and YSYEKL. This CDR3 spans 15 amino acids. The CDR3 DNA is TGCGCCAGCAGCCAAGATTGGGTAGCTCAAGAGACCCAGTACTTC. Amino acids: CASSQDWVAQETQYF.

The CDR3 region is CASRLKTNYGYTF. The CDR3 DNA reads TGTGCAAGTCGCTTAAAGACGAACTATGGCTACACCTTC. The chain couples TRBV12-2 to TRBJ1-2. TRBV12-2 is listed as a pseudogene. CDR3 size: 13 residues.

The rearrangement uses TRBV25-1 and TRBJ2-3, with TRBD2 identical over 8 bases. Unmatched junction bases numbered 4, after V lost 6 bases and J lost 2 bases. CDR1 MGHDK and CDR2 SYGVNS come from the germline V gene. The CDR3 is 14 residues long. The CDR3 DNA is TGTGCCAGCAGGGGGACTAGATCCACAGATACGCAGTATTTT. It encodes CASRGTRSTDTQYF.

The count of this clone is one. CDR3 nucleotide sequence: TGTGCCAGCAAGGGGGAACCGGGACTAGCGGCTTACTCCTACGAGCAGTACTTC. This translates into CASKGEPGLAAYSYEQYF. The rearrangement links TRBV2 to TRBJ2-7; 11 bases are shared with TRBD2. Germline V gene data show CDR1 as SNHLY and CDR2 as FYNNEI. The V gene end was trimmed by 7 bases and the J gene end by 0 bases; junction bases not matched to a gene: 14. The CDR3 runs 18 residues.

This sequence joins TRBV19 and TRBJ1-1; D call uncertain. Germline assignment: CDR1 LNHDA and CDR2 SQIVND (reference sequence). V was clipped by 5 bases and J by 1 base, with 5 bases between them. The CDR3 has 12 amino acids. DNA of the CDR3: TGTGCCAGTAGTTGGTGGAACACTGAAGCTTTCTTT. Encoded protein: CASSWWNTEAFF.

The rearrangement uses TRBV5-1 and TRBJ1-1, with D perhaps TRBD1 (6 bases). The CDR3 contains 16 residues. The germline gives CDR1 SGHRS, CDR2 YFSETQ. The V gene lost 4 bases and the J gene lost 3 bases, with 19 bases spanning the gap. CDR3 DNA: TGCGCCAGCAGCCTCACAGGGAGAATTGAGGACACTGAAGCTTTCTTT. It is translated as CASSLTGRIEDTEAFF.

V is TRBV18 and J is TRBJ2-5; 8 bases are shared with TRBD2. V was clipped by 3 bases and J by 1 base; unmatched bases: 7. The germline CDR1 and CDR2 sequences are KGHSH and LQKENI. The CDR3 totals 16 residues. CDR3 coding DNA: TGTGCCAGCTCACCGGGTCCGGGGGGGAGCCAAGAGACCCAGTACTTC. It codes for CASSPGPGGSQETQYF. The full variable domain, in which reference TRBV18 and TRBJ2-5 provide the parts outside the CDR3, is NAGVMQNPRHLVRRRGQEARLRCSPMKGHSHVYWYRQLPEEGLKFMVYLQKENIIDESGMPKERFSAEFPKEGPSILRIQQVVRGDSAAYFCASSPGPGGSQETQYFGPGTRLLVL.

The V and J genes are TRBV20-1 and TRBJ1-1; no firm D call. The CDR3 extends over 10 amino acids. Germline CDR1 and CDR2: DFQATT and SNEGSKA (reference sequence). V lost 4 bases and J lost 6, with 6 bases in between. CDR3 DNA: TGCAGTGCTATCCGGTCTGAAGCTTTCTTT. This encodes CSAIRSEAFF.

This chain connects TRBV7-8 to TRBJ1-4; D ambiguous. Germline V gene data show CDR1 as SGHVS and CDR2 as FQNEAQ. Trimming stripped 0 bases from V and 11 bases from J, with 13 bases between. The CDR3 has 14 residues. The CDR3 loop reads CASSLAATFSKLFF. The CDR3 nucleotides are TGTGCCAGCAGCTTAGCAGCGACCTTTTCTAAACTGTTTTTT.

The chain uses TRBV6-5 and TRBJ2-1; either TRBD1 or TRBD2 may fit D (6 bases each). V dropped 7 bases and J dropped 14 bases, with 18 bases sitting between them. The CDR3 extends over 12 amino acids. Germline V gene lookup returns CDR1 MNHEY and CDR2 SVGAGI. The chain's CDR3 is CASTPGGGREFF. CDR3 sequence (DNA): TGTGCCAGCACCCCTGGAGGGGGTCGCGAGTTCTTC.

The CDR3 coding sequence is TGTGCCAGTATGGACAGGGGGCTGATAAGCTACACCTTC. Translating it yields CASMDRGLISYTF. The rearrangement uses TRBV19 and TRBJ1-2, with 11 bases lining up with TRBD1. The V and J ends lost 7 bases and 9 bases, in that order; junction bases with no gene match: 7. Germline CDR1 and CDR2: LNHDA and SQIVND (reference sequence). CDR3 length: 13 residues. Full variable domain (remainder filled in from reference TRBV19 and TRBJ1-2): DGGITQSPKYLFRKEGQNVTLSCEQNLNHDAMYWYRQDPGQGLRLIYYSQIVNDFQKGDIAEGYSVSREKKESFPLTVTSAQKNPTAFYLCASMDRGLISYTFGSGTRLTVV.

This clone was detected once. In DNA, the CDR3 is TGTGCCAGCAGCCCGCTCGTACCCGGACTAGCGGGAGGACGAAGCTCCTACAATGAGCAGTTCTTC. Translated: CASSPLVPGLAGGRSSYNEQFF. The chain carries TRBV3-1 (or the pseudogene TRBV3-2) and TRBJ2-1; 14 bases match TRBD2. The ends lost 4 bases at V and 0 bases at J; junction bases unmatched: 17. Germline lookup yields CDR1 LGHDT and CDR2 YNNKEL (reference sequence). The length of the CDR3 is 22 residues.

This clone came up once. The genes are TRBV28 and TRBJ1-2; a possible D gene is TRBD1 (6 bases). Trimming took off 2 bases at V and 8 bases at J, with 9 bases between the two ends. The CDR3 length is 12 residues. Germline lookup yields CDR1 MDHEN and CDR2 SYDVKM. CDR3: CASSLGTYGYTF. DNA for the CDR3: TGTGCCAGCAGTTTAGGGACATACGGCTACACCTTC.

The gene calls are TRBV28 and TRBJ2-1; D is unresolved. The CDR3 is 14 residues long. Germline lookup yields CDR1 MDHEN and CDR2 SYDVKM. V lost 6 bases to trimming and J lost 9 bases, with 18 bases between them. The CDR3 bases are TGTGCCAGCAGCCCTGGGCTCCAACTACGTGAGCAGTTCTTC. This encodes CASSPGLQLREQFF.

The V call is TRBV14, the J call TRBJ2-2, with a weak D call TRBD1 (5 bases). CDR3 length: 13 amino acids. V was clipped by 4 bases and J by 7 bases, with 10 bases between them. From germline, CDR1 is SGHDN and CDR2 FVKESK. CDR3 sequence: CASSPGHRGELFF. CDR3 DNA: TGTGCCAGCAGCCCAGGACATCGCGGGGAGCTGTTTTTT.

This clone was recorded only once. This chain joins TRBV2 and TRBJ2-2; weak D call: TRBD1 (5 bases). The V end was cut by 8 bases, the J end by 5 bases, with 12 bases between. Germline V lookup: CDR1 SNHLY, CDR2 FYNNEI. This CDR3 has 13 amino acids. The CDR3 here is CASRIGATGELFF. CDR3 DNA: TGTGCCAGCCGTATTGGGGCTACCGGGGAGCTGTTTTTT.

This clone was counted a single time. The V gene is TRBV5-1, the J gene TRBJ2-1, with a tentative D call TRBD1 (6 bases). This CDR3 comprises 14 residues. Per germline, CDR1 SGHRS and CDR2 YFSETQ. V lost 1 base to trimming and J lost 6 bases, with 11 bases between them. For the CDR3, the DNA is TGCGCCAGCAGCTTGAGACAGGATCGCAATGAGCAGTTCTTC. This gives the protein CASSLRQDRNEQFF.

J is TRBJ1-5 and V is TRBV3-1 (or the pseudogene TRBV3-2), with TRBD1 matching over 7 bases. This CDR3 comprises 14 residues. Looked up from germline, CDR1 is LGHDT and CDR2 is YNNKEL (reference sequence). V lost 6 bases, J lost 0 bases, and 2 bases stayed unmatched. In DNA, the CDR3 is TGTGCCAGCAGACAGGGGAATAGCAATCAGCCCCAGCATTTT. It specifies CASRQGNSNQPQHF.

The chain employs TRBV29-1 and TRBJ1-1; weak D call: TRBD1 (6 bases). Germline-derived CDR1 and CDR2 are SQVTM and ANQGSEA. Trimming cost V 8 bases and J 0 bases, with 16 bases left between them. This CDR3 spans 14 amino acids. The CDR3 protein is CSYRAGQMNTEAFF. The CDR3 region has the DNA TGCAGCTACAGGGCTGGACAAATGAACACTGAAGCTTTCTTT.

The chain links TRBV30 to TRBJ1-4; D remains ambiguous. The CDR3 length is 15 residues. V was clipped by 4 bases and J by 2 bases, with 14 bases between them. The V gene's germline CDR1 is GTSNPN and CDR2 SVGIG (reference sequence). The CDR3 nucleotides are TGTGCCTGGACCTGGAGGGTGGGGACTAATGAAAAACTGTTTTTT. Its translation is CAWTWRVGTNEKLFF.

The chain couples TRBV3-1 (or the pseudogene TRBV3-2) to TRBJ2-2; D unresolved. The germline V and J ends were trimmed by 2 bases and 7 bases, with 11 bases remaining between them. This CDR3 has 14 residues. Per germline, CDR1 LGHDT and CDR2 YNNKEL (reference sequence). The CDR3 DNA follows: TGTGCCAGCAGCCAACTAGGCGGTGTCGGGGAGCTGTTTTTT. Its translation: CASSQLGGVGELFF.

The chain links TRBV4-1 to TRBJ2-5, with D perhaps matching TRBD2 (6 bases). Per the germline V gene, CDR1 is MGHRA and CDR2 is YSYEKL. With 6 bases removed from V and 4 bases from J, the gap between germline ends came to 21 bases. This CDR3 has 16 residues. The CDR3, as DNA: TGCGCCAGCAGACAGAGAGAGAGGGCTAGCGTAGAGACCCAGTACTTC. This gives the protein CASRQRERASVETQYF.

The rearrangement uses TRBV27 and TRBJ1-2; maybe TRBD1 (5 bases). This CDR3 has 14 amino acids. CDR1 and CDR2 from the germline V gene are MNHEY and SMNVEV (reference sequence). The ends were cut back, 3 bases at V and 2 bases at J, with 10 bases in the middle. CDR3 nucleotides: TGTGCCAGCAGTTTTCGGGGACTGAACTATGGCTACACCTTC. Amino acid sequence: CASSFRGLNYGYTF.

Only a few counts were recorded for this clone. This sequence joins TRBV20-1 and TRBJ1-4; D gene unclear. Between the trimmed V and J ends, which lost 3 bases and 6 bases, there was a span of 5 bases. The CDR3 covers 11 residues. Germline lookup yields CDR1 DFQATT and CDR2 SNEGSKA (reference sequence). The CDR3: CSASPDEKLFF. The CDR3 DNA sequence: TGCAGTGCTAGTCCAGATGAAAAACTGTTTTTT.

This chain links TRBV29-1 with TRBJ1-2, with TRBD1 matching 7 bases. The germline gives CDR1 SQVTM, CDR2 ANQGSEA. The J segment lost 2 bases and the V segment lost 6 bases, leaving 6 bases of the junction unmatched. This CDR3 comprises 13 residues. CDR3 residues: CSVLLGQNYGYTF. As DNA, the CDR3 is TGCAGCGTCCTCCTGGGACAGAACTATGGCTACACCTTC.

The genes are TRBV7-8 and TRBJ1-1; D remains unclear. The CDR3 spans 13 residues. Trimming left V 8 bases short and J 2 bases short, with 12 bases between. Germline-derived CDR1 and CDR2 are SGHVS and FQNEAQ. CDR3: CASGQKPNTEAFF. The CDR3 bases are TGTGCCAGCGGGCAAAAACCAAACACTGAAGCTTTCTTT.